What follows are 13 T cell receptor beta chains derived from one specimen sequenced in a study of beta chain features in type 1 diabetes. Expressed TCRB transcripts got sequenced, as all isolated RNA was reverse transcribed. Sequenced by immunoSEQ multiplex PCR; TCRdb stores in-frame clones only, minus some. The sample lists 140,000 or so clones; more than 9% were seen once. Material for sequencing was naive CD4+ T cells from blood. The receptors shown here come from a man between 18 and 29 years old in good health.

The V and J genes are TRBV4-3 and TRBJ2-7; 8 bases agree with TRBD2. The CDR3 is 16 residues long. V shed 0 bases and J 5 bases; nucleotides not matched to a gene: 9. The germline CDR1 and CDR2 sequences are LGHNA and YSLEER. The CDR3 here is CASSQDWGAGGDEQYF. The CDR3 DNA sequence: TGCGCCAGCAGCCAAGACTGGGGGGCGGGGGGCGACGAGCAGTACTTC.

The genes are TRBV19 and TRBJ2-2, with D perhaps matching TRBD1 (5 bases). Germline CDR1 reads LNHDA; CDR2 reads SQIVND (reference sequence). The CDR3 totals 16 residues. The germline V and J ends were trimmed by 3 bases and 0 bases, with 11 bases remaining between them. As DNA, the CDR3 is TGTGCCAGTAGTATTCAGGACACCCCGAACACCGGGGAGCTGTTTTTT. It yields the protein CASSIQDTPNTGELFF.

This clone came up many times. This chain uses TRBV23-1 with TRBJ2-2; 9 bases fit TRBD1. TRBV23-1 is known as an ORF, though its function is uncertain. The CDR3 is 14 amino acids. V shed 4 bases and J 10 bases; nucleotides not matched to a gene: 7. CDR3 sequence: CASSPRTGDSELFF. The CDR3 DNA is TGCGCCAGCAGTCCCCGGACAGGGGACTCGGAGCTGTTTTTT.

J is TRBJ2-1 and V is TRBV7-7, with a weak D call TRBD2 (6 bases). The CDR3 extends over 13 amino acids. V was clipped by 0 bases and J by 8 bases, with 8 bases between them. Germline V gene sequence: CDR1 SSHAT, CDR2 FNYEAQ (reference sequence). In DNA, the CDR3 is TGTGCCAGCAGCTTAGCTTCGGGGGATGAGCAGTTCTTC. This translates into CASSLASGDEQFF.

CDR3 DNA sequence: TGTGCCAGCACAGGACAGGAGAGCTCTGGGGCCAACGTCCTGACTTTC. This codes for CASTGQESSGANVLTF. The chain links TRBV2 to TRBJ2-6, with 7 bases aligning to TRBD1. Per germline, CDR1 SNHLY and CDR2 FYNNEI. The trim removed 7 bases at V and 0 bases at J, leaving 6 bases unmatched. This CDR3 is built from 16 residues.

This clone was counted between two and nine times. The gene calls are TRBV18 and TRBJ2-6; D is perhaps TRBD1 (5 bases). Trimming removed 0 bases from V and 2 bases from J, with 17 bases in between. The CDR3 is made up of 19 amino acids. Germline V lookup: CDR1 KGHSH, CDR2 LQKENI. CDR3 DNA sequence: TGTGCCAGCTCACCACCTATCAGGGTTGGATCTGCTGGGGCCAACGTCCTGACTTTC. Protein: CASSPPIRVGSAGANVLTF.

This clone occurred a few times. J is TRBJ1-2 and V is TRBV19, with D perhaps matching TRBD1 (5 bases). CDR3 length equals 13 residues. Germline lookup yields CDR1 LNHDA and CDR2 SQIVND (reference sequence). The V and J ends lost 5 bases and 2 bases respectively, with 9 bases between them. The CDR3 loop reads CASSHAGNYGYTF. CDR3 in DNA: TGTGCCAGTAGTCATGCAGGGAACTATGGCTACACCTTC.

This clone was observed at least ten times. The chain recombines TRBV11-1 with TRBJ1-2; 8 bases align to TRBD1. This CDR3 spans 12 amino acids. The germline CDR1 and CDR2 sequences are SGHAT and FQDESV (reference sequence). V dropped 5 bases and J dropped 7; count of bases not matched to a gene: 3. CDR3 sequence (DNA): TGTGCCAGCAGCCGGACAGGGTTTGGCTACACCTTC. Amino acids: CASSRTGFGYTF.

This clone was found a few times. This chain connects TRBV6-6 to TRBJ2-7, with D hard to call. The length of the CDR3 is 13 residues. Deletions cut 5 bases from V and 0 bases from J, with 8 bases between. Germline V lookup: CDR1 MNHNY, CDR2 SVGAGI (reference sequence). CDR3 in amino acids: CASSPDTSYEQYF. The CDR3 bases are TGTGCCAGCAGTCCTGACACCTCCTACGAGCAGTACTTC.

There are a few counts of this clone. The V call is TRBV6-6, the J call TRBJ2-7; D uncertain. The germline V gene encodes CDR1 MNHNY and CDR2 SVGAGI (reference sequence). The V end was cut by 6 bases, the J end by 3 bases, with 12 bases between. The CDR3 has 13 amino acids. CDR3: CASRRTTFYEQYF. In DNA, the CDR3 is TGTGCCAGCAGGAGAACTACTTTCTACGAGCAGTACTTC.

This clone was observed a few times. The identical CDR3 is also encoded by other nucleotide sequences in the sample. The chain employs TRBV27 and TRBJ2-3, with 7 bases aligning to TRBD2. Germline CDR1 reads MNHEY; CDR2 reads SMNVEV (reference sequence). This CDR3 has 14 residues. Germline trimming cut 2 bases from V and 10 bases from J; bases unmatched to any gene: 9. CDR3 loop: CASSLVRGEHPQYF. DNA of the CDR3: TGTGCCAGCAGTTTAGTCCGGGGGGAACATCCGCAGTATTTT.

The V and J genes are TRBV5-4 and TRBJ2-7; 10 bases are shared with TRBD2. V dropped 2 bases and J dropped 3; count of bases not matched to a gene: 5. Looked up from germline, CDR1 is SGHNT and CDR2 is YYREEE (reference sequence). CDR3 size: 15 residues. CDR3 region: CASSFGGTSDYEQYF. DNA for the CDR3: TGTGCCAGCAGCTTCGGGGGGACTAGCGACTACGAGCAGTACTTC.

This clone appeared a few times. The chain joins TRBV30 to TRBJ2-2; D might be TRBD2 (6 bases). V was trimmed by 5 bases and J by 6 bases, leaving 10 bases between them. There are 12 residues in the CDR3. Germline V gene sequence: CDR1 GTSNPN, CDR2 SVGIG (reference sequence). CDR3 loop: CAWGGVAGELFF. In DNA form, the CDR3 reads TGTGCCTGGGGCGGGGTGGCCGGGGAGCTGTTTTTT.